This T cell receptor (beta chain) was recovered during a study of identical twins. The V gene's germline CDR1 is MNHEY and CDR2 SMNVEV (reference sequence). The J segment lost 0 bases and the V segment lost 2 bases, leaving 9 bases of the junction unmatched. The CDR3 runs 19 residues. Via MiXCR, TCRdb re-called the 5' RACE reads, giving one row per CDR3 protein. The sample includes approximately 300,000 distinct CDR3 sequences, roughly 9.7% of them seen just once. The data were also submitted as part of a second study, on yellow fever vaccine responses in identical twins.

The chain couples TRBV27 to TRBJ2-6; 8 nucleotides align to TRBD1. The clonotype comes from a woman under 30 in good health. Input material: CD8+ T cells sorted from blood. The CDR3 is CASSLPKGQGSSGANVLTF. The CDR3 nucleotides read TGTGCCAGCAGTTTACCTAAAGGACAGGGAAGCTCTGGGGCCAACGTCCTGACTTTC.